Below are 25 T cell receptor beta chains sequenced from a single sample in a study of T-cell reconstitution after alpha-beta-depleted transplantation in children. A TCRbeta library incorporating unique molecular identifiers was prepared. Via MiXCR, TCRdb re-called the PCR reads, giving one row per CDR3 protein. The data contain more than 450,000 distinct CDR3 sequences, around 20% of them seen just once; the ten biggest clones take up 2.5% to 4%. Sequences were derived from PBMCs from the stem cell graft donor, sampled from the stem cell graft. These receptors originate from a human donor who donated a stem cell graft to a child with acute lymphoblastic leukemia.

The chain employs TRBV12-5 and TRBJ1-4; TRBD1 might be the D (6 bases). In germline, CDR1 is LGHNT, CDR2 FRNRAP. The length of the CDR3 is 16 residues. V gave up 4 bases and J gave up 5 bases, with 17 bases separating them. The CDR3 coding sequence is TGTGCTAGTGGTTGGAATAGACAGGAAGAAAATGAAAAACTGTTTTTT. This sequence encodes CASGWNRQEENEKLFF.

The V and J genes are TRBV29-1 and TRBJ2-5; no definite D call. Trimming removed 7 bases from V and 2 bases from J, with 14 bases in between. Per germline, CDR1 SQVTM and CDR2 ANQGSEA. This CDR3 has 13 amino acids. The CDR3 is CSAKTQNQETQYF. The CDR3 nucleotides are TGCAGCGCAAAGACTCAAAATCAAGAGACCCAGTACTTC. The full variable domain, its missing parts supplied by reference TRBV29-1 and TRBJ2-5, is SAVISQKPSRDICQRGTSLTIQCQVDSQVTMMFWYRQQPGQSLTLIATANQGSEATYESGFVIDKFPISRPNLTFSTLTVSNMSPEDSSIYLCSAKTQNQETQYFGPGTRLLVL.

A few counts support this clonotype. The gene calls are TRBV7-8 and TRBJ2-2, with 10 bases identical to TRBD1. V was pared by 5 bases and J by 5 bases, with 5 bases of the junction left unmatched. The CDR3 contains 15 residues. The germline V gene encodes CDR1 SGHVS and CDR2 FQNEAQ. CDR3 sequence (DNA): TGTGCCAGCAGCCCTTGGACAGGGGGAACCGGGGAGCTGTTTTTT. This encodes CASSPWTGGTGELFF.

This clonotype was observed a handful of times. The chain uses TRBV7-2 and TRBJ2-7; 11 bases agree with TRBD2. Germline CDR1 reads SGHTA; CDR2 reads FQGNSA. This CDR3 comprises 15 residues. Losses at the gene ends were 4 bases for V and 2 bases for J; bases not matched to a gene: 4. The CDR3 nucleotides are TGTGCCAGCAGCTGGACTAGCGGGCCTACCTACGAGCAGTACTTC. It is translated as CASSWTSGPTYEQYF.

This clonotype was counted a few times. The CDR3 sequence: CSARDGGLADEQYF. CDR3 DNA: TGCAGTGCTAGAGATGGGGGACTAGCCGACGAGCAGTACTTC. V is TRBV20-1 and J is TRBJ2-7; TRBD2 matches 9 bases. This CDR3 has 14 amino acids. Germline loops: CDR1 DFQATT, CDR2 SNEGSKA (reference sequence). The trim removed 0 bases at V and 5 bases at J, leaving 5 bases unmatched.

The chain uses TRBV14 and TRBJ1-4; 10 bases are a match to TRBD1. The CDR3 runs 15 residues. Germline V CDR1 and CDR2: SGHDN, FVKESK. V trimming: 4 bases; J trimming: 8 bases; junction bases outside the gene matches: 7. This CDR3 reads CASSPLRTGGEKLFF. CDR3 sequence (DNA): TGTGCCAGCAGCCCTCTCAGGACAGGGGGGGAAAAACTGTTTTTT.

V gene TRBV11-1 combines with J gene TRBJ1-2; TRBD1 agrees at 8 bases. V gave up 5 bases and J gave up 1 base; unmatched junction bases: 18. The germline V gene has CDR1 SGHAT and CDR2 FQDESV (reference sequence). The CDR3 has 19 amino acids. CDR3 nucleotides: TGTGCCAGCAGCCCTATCACGGACAGGGCCCAAACCATTAACTATGGCTACACCTTC. This gives the protein CASSPITDRAQTINYGYTF.

This chain links TRBV16 with TRBJ1-4; unclear D gene. CDR3 length: 13 residues. V was clipped by 0 bases and J by 6 bases, with 5 bases between them. Germline values: CDR1 KGHSY, CDR2 FQNENV. DNA of the CDR3: TGTGCCAGCAGCCAATCCGGGGATGAAAAACTGTTTTTT. Its translation is CASSQSGDEKLFF.

The chain employs TRBV20-1 and TRBJ2-7; D gene uncertain. CDR1 is DFQATT, CDR2 SNEGSKA, per germline (reference sequence). The CDR3 is 14 amino acids. V lost 0 bases and J 0 bases, leaving 9 bases between the germline ends. The CDR3 is CSARDIGSSYEQYF. In DNA form, the CDR3 reads TGCAGTGCTAGAGATATTGGCAGCTCCTACGAGCAGTACTTC.

This clonotype was observed a handful of times. The gene calls are TRBV14 and TRBJ2-1; D not resolved. Trimming left V 2 bases short and J 1 base short, with 6 bases between. The CDR3 covers 14 residues. In germline, CDR1 is SGHDN, CDR2 FVKESK. The DNA for the CDR3 is TGTGCCAGCAGCCAACAACTATCCTACAATGAGCAGTTCTTC. Translating gives CASSQQLSYNEQFF.

This clonotype was found a few times. The gene calls are TRBV7-2 and TRBJ1-5; D possibly corresponds to TRBD1 (6 bases). The germline V gene has CDR1 SGHTA and CDR2 FQGNSA. The CDR3 is 13 residues long. V shed 5 bases and J shed 5 bases, with 10 bases lying between them. This CDR3 is CASSGQGYQPQHF. For the CDR3, the DNA is TGTGCCAGCAGCGGTCAGGGGTATCAGCCCCAGCATTTT.

This clonotype has more than one count but fewer than ten. The chain is built from TRBV15 and TRBJ2-5; D may be TRBD1 (5 bases). CDR1 and CDR2 from the germline V gene are LNHNV and YYDKDF (reference sequence). The CDR3 spans 14 residues. Trimming removed 5 bases at V and 5 bases at J, with 15 bases between. The CDR3 spells CATSGWQGVETQYF. In DNA, the CDR3 is TGTGCCACCAGCGGGTGGCAAGGGGTTGAGACCCAGTACTTC.

This clonotype has more than one count but fewer than ten. Here the CDR3 reads CASSLWQGLTTSTDTQYF. The CDR3 region has the DNA TGTGCCAGCAGCTTATGGCAGGGACTAACGACGAGCACAGATACGCAGTATTTT. J is TRBJ2-3 and V is TRBV11-1, with TRBD2 matching over 7 bases. Trimming took 2 bases from V and 0 from J; bases not matched to a gene: 11. The CDR3 has 18 residues. Germline V CDR1 and CDR2: SGHAT, FQDESV (reference sequence). Filled out from reference TRBV11-1 and TRBJ2-3, the complete variable domain reads EAEVAQSPRYKITEKSQAVAFWCDPISGHATLYWYRQILGQGPELLVQFQDESVVDDSQLPKDRFSAERLKGVDSTLKIQPAELGDSAMYLCASSLWQGLTTSTDTQYFGPGTRLTVL.

The gene calls are TRBV5-1 and TRBJ2-7, with no clear D. Germline CDR1 is SGHRS and CDR2 is YFSETQ. The germline V and J ends were trimmed by 1 base and 4 bases, with 9 bases remaining between them. The CDR3 loop spans 13 amino acids. The CDR3: CASSLSHQYEQYF. CDR3 DNA sequence: TGCGCCAGCAGCTTGTCCCACCAGTACGAGCAGTACTTC.

This clonotype was seen many times. This chain joins TRBV25-1 and TRBJ2-3; D gene uncertain. From germline, CDR1 is MGHDK and CDR2 SYGVNS. Trimming removed 5 bases at V and 1 base at J, with 7 bases between. CDR3 length equals 13 residues. CDR3 in amino acids: CASSFERTDTQYF. CDR3 nucleotides: TGTGCCAGCAGTTTTGAGCGCACAGATACGCAGTATTTT. The full variable domain, rest sourced from reference TRBV25-1 and TRBJ2-3, is EADIYQTPRYLVIGTGKKITLECSQTMGHDKMYWYQQDPGMELHLIHYSYGVNSTEKGDLSSESTVSRIRTEHFPLTLESARPSHTSQYLCASSFERTDTQYFGPGTRLTVL.

The table lists this clonotype with a few counts. This chain joins TRBV11-2 and TRBJ2-7; D is possibly TRBD1 or TRBD2 (6 bases each). Trimming removed 5 bases from V and 3 bases from J, with 11 bases in between. CDR1 is SGHAT and CDR2 is FQNNGV in the germline V gene. The CDR3 is 13 residues long. The CDR3 loop is CASSPGDFYEQYF. The CDR3 bases are TGTGCCAGCAGCCCAGGGGACTTCTACGAGCAGTACTTC.

This chain joins TRBV20-1 and TRBJ2-7; D ambiguous. The ends were cut back, 2 bases at V and 0 bases at J, with 11 bases in the middle. In germline, CDR1 is DFQATT, CDR2 SNEGSKA (reference sequence). The CDR3 sequence is 14 residues long. This CDR3 reads CSARRGENSYEQYF. The CDR3 nucleotides read TGCAGTGCTAGACGTGGGGAAAACTCCTACGAGCAGTACTTC.

The chain recombines TRBV29-1 with TRBJ2-2; TRBD1 matches 10 bases. The V segment lost 6 bases and the J segment 4 bases; nucleotides outside the gene matches: 8. The CDR3 spans 15 residues. Germline V gene data show CDR1 as SQVTM and CDR2 as ANQGSEA. The CDR3 is CSVNDRGPATGELFF. Written as DNA, the CDR3 is TGCAGCGTGAACGACAGGGGGCCGGCCACCGGGGAGCTGTTTTTT.

The chain recombines TRBV12-3 or TRBV12-4 with TRBJ2-3; D might be TRBD1 (5 bases). Trimming took off 5 bases at V and 2 bases at J, with 11 bases between the two ends. The CDR3 runs to 14 residues. The DNA for the CDR3 is TGTGCCAGCAGTGAACAGGCTAACACAGATACGCAGTATTTT. Amino acids: CASSEQANTDTQYF.

Turning to this clonotype: A read error is possible here, since a much larger clone lies one base away. CDR3 in DNA: TGTGCCAGCAGCTCAGAGGGAGGAGTGGGGCAGACCCAGTACTTC. Residues: CASSSEGGVGQTQYF. The chain joins TRBV7-7 to TRBJ2-5; possible D gene TRBD2, 6 bases. The germline V and J ends were trimmed by 4 bases and 6 bases, with 18 bases remaining between them. Germline values: CDR1 SSHAT, CDR2 FNYEAQ (reference sequence). The CDR3 has 15 residues.

The sample holds a few counts of this clonotype. This chain links TRBV19 with TRBJ2-5; 9 bases match TRBD1. The CDR3 sequence is 15 residues long. With 7 bases clipped from V and 2 bases from J, the junction kept 8 bases outside the gene matches. CDR1 and CDR2 from the germline V gene are LNHDA and SQIVND (reference sequence). The CDR3: CASNSPTGGQETQYF. The CDR3 DNA reads TGTGCCAGTAATTCACCGACAGGGGGGCAAGAGACCCAGTACTTC.

The chain couples TRBV27 to TRBJ2-7; TRBD2 agrees at 13 bases. Looked up from germline, CDR1 is MNHEY and CDR2 is SMNVEV (reference sequence). The CDR3 is made up of 14 amino acids. Losses at the gene ends were 3 bases for V and 5 bases for J; bases not matched to a gene: 1. The CDR3 protein is CASSFGLAGDEQYF. The CDR3 DNA reads TGTGCCAGCAGTTTCGGACTAGCGGGAGACGAGCAGTACTTC.

This clonotype was recorded a few times. V is TRBV5-6 and J is TRBJ2-7; D call uncertain. Germline CDR1 and CDR2: SGHDT and YYEEEE. This CDR3 has 13 residues. Deletions cut 0 bases from V and 3 bases from J, with 7 bases between. CDR3: CASSLDGYYEQYF. The DNA for the CDR3 is TGTGCCAGCAGCTTGGACGGGTACTACGAGCAGTACTTC.

This clonotype came up a few times. Here the CDR3 DNA reads TGTGCCAGCAGTTCGCCGTGGGAGCTTGCTGAAGCTTTCTTT. Its protein product is CASSSPWELAEAFF. The V and J genes are TRBV28 and TRBJ1-1; D is undetermined. Trimming pared 4 bases from V and 6 bases from J, leaving 15 bases between. The length of the CDR3 is 14 residues. Germline V gene lookup returns CDR1 MDHEN and CDR2 SYDVKM.

The rearrangement uses TRBV5-1 and TRBJ2-3; the D gene is possibly TRBD2 (5 bases). This CDR3 region has 15 residues. Germline values: CDR1 SGHRS, CDR2 YFSETQ. V was shortened by 0 bases and J by 2 bases, with 10 bases between the two germline ends. The CDR3 bases are TGCGCCAGCAGCTTGGAGAGGGAATTCACAGATACGCAGTATTTT. Amino acid sequence: CASSLEREFTDTQYF.